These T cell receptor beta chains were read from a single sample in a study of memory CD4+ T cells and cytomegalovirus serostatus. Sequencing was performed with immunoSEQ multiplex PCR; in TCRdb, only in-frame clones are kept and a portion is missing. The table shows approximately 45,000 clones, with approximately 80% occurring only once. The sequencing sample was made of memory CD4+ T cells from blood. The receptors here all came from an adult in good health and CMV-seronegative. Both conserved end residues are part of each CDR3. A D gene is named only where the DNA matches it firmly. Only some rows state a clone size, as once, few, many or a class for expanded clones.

CDR3: CASSLNAPGDTQYF
DNA: TGTGCCAGCAGCTTAAACGCCCCCGGGGATACGCAGTATTTT
D: NA
V: TRBV7-2
size: NA
J: TRBJ2-3

CDR3: CASNPRRTGVNEKLFF
DNA: TGTGCCAGCAATCCCCGGCGGACAGGAGTAAATGAAAAACTGTTTTTT
D: TRBD1
V: TRBV19
size: NA
J: TRBJ1-4

CDR3: CASSEPFIGGKGSYNEQFF
DNA: TGTGCCAGCAGTGAACCTTTCATAGGGGGGAAAGGATCCTACAATGAGCAGTTCTTC
D: NA
V: TRBV6-1
size: NA
J: TRBJ2-1

CDR3: CATSSVRGTDTQYF
DNA: TGTGCCACCAGCAGTGTTAGGGGCACAGATACGCAGTATTTT
D: NA
V: TRBV15
size: NA
J: TRBJ2-3

CDR3: CASSFSDRVYRQYF
DNA: TGTGCCAGCAGCTTTTCGGACAGGGTCTATAGGCAGTACTTC
D: TRBD1
V: TRBV11-3
size: NA
J: TRBJ2-7

CDR3: CSVAGNLGEQYF
DNA: TGCAGCGTGGCAGGTAATCTGGGCGAGCAGTACTTC
D: NA
V: TRBV29-1
size: NA
J: TRBJ2-7

CDR3: CASSPGQGYSSPLHF
DNA: TGTGCCAGCAGCCCTGGACAGGGGTACAGTTCACCCCTCCACTTT
D: TRBD1
V: TRBV5-6
size: NA
J: TRBJ1-6

CDR3: CASRDGRAGEKLFF
DNA: TGTGCCAGCAGGGACGGTAGGGCGGGGGAAAAACTGTTTTTT
D: NA
V: TRBV2
size: NA
J: TRBJ1-4

CDR3: CASRINRAYEQYF
DNA: TGTGCCAGCAGAATCAACAGGGCTTACGAGCAGTACTTC
D: NA
V: TRBV2
size: NA
J: TRBJ2-7

CDR3: CASSPWDRAGANVLTF
DNA: TGCGCCAGCAGCCCTTGGGACAGGGCTGGGGCCAACGTCCTGACTTTC
D: TRBD1
V: TRBV5-1
size: NA
J: TRBJ2-6

CDR3: CAISESSTDTGELFF
DNA: TGTGCCATCAGTGAGTCGTCGACAGACACCGGGGAGCTGTTTTTT
D: NA
V: TRBV10-3
size: NA
J: TRBJ2-2

CDR3: CSVSFGDYGYTF
DNA: TGCAGCGTTTCGTTCGGGGATTATGGCTACACCTTC
D: NA
V: TRBV29-1
size: few
J: TRBJ1-2

CDR3: CASSADRDRDNRGIWETQYF
DNA: TGTGCCAGCAGCGCAGACCGAGACCGGGACAATCGCGGAATATGGGAGACCCAGTACTTC
D: NA
V: TRBV9
size: NA
J: TRBJ2-5

CDR3: CSVDLGGTDTQYF
DNA: TGCAGCGTTGATCTCGGGGGGACAGATACGCAGTATTTT
D: TRBD2
V: TRBV29-1
size: NA
J: TRBJ2-3

CDR3: CASSLPSRNTEAFF
DNA: TGTGCCAGCAGCCTGCCGTCCCGGAACACTGAAGCTTTCTTT
D: NA
V: TRBV5-4
size: NA
J: TRBJ1-1

CDR3: CASSWEETQYF
DNA: TGTGCCAGCAGCTGGGAAGAGACCCAGTACTTC
D: NA
V: TRBV7-2
size: NA
J: TRBJ2-5

CDR3: CASSWKREAGEQYF
DNA: TGTGCCAGCAGCTGGAAGCGGGAGGCCGGGGAGCAGTACTTC
D: TRBD2
V: TRBV11-2
size: NA
J: TRBJ2-7

CDR3: CSAGLQGEAFF
DNA: TGCAGTGCTGGCCTCCAGGGCGAAGCTTTCTTT
D: NA
V: TRBV20-1
size: few
J: TRBJ1-1

CDR3: CASGEGSTNEKLFF
DNA: TGTGCCAGCGGGGAGGGCTCAACTAATGAAAAACTGTTTTTT
D: NA
V: TRBV7-3
size: NA
J: TRBJ1-4

CDR3: CAWSGQGYEQYF
DNA: TGTGCCTGGAGTGGACAGGGATACGAGCAGTACTTC
D: TRBD1
V: TRBV30
size: NA
J: TRBJ2-7

CDR3: CASSSHIIGETQYF
DNA: TGTGCCAGCAGCTCCCATATTATAGGAGAGACCCAGTACTTC
D: NA
V: TRBV7-9
size: NA
J: TRBJ2-5

CDR3: CASSSSGLNEKLFF
DNA: TGTGCCAGCAGCTCGTCAGGGTTAAATGAAAAACTGTTTTTT
D: NA
V: TRBV5-6
size: NA
J: TRBJ1-4

CDR3: CASSLTPGTGPGVTEAFF
DNA: TGCGCCAGCAGCTTGACGCCGGGGACAGGCCCCGGGGTCACTGAAGCTTTCTTT
D: TRBD1
V: TRBV5-1
size: NA
J: TRBJ1-1

CDR3: CATGVGIAEAFF
DNA: TGTGCCACGGGGGTGGGGATCGCTGAAGCTTTCTTT
D: NA
V: TRBV18
size: medium-sized
J: TRBJ1-1

CDR3: CASSLAGQGSSAFF
DNA: TGTGCCAGCAGCTTGGCGGGACAGGGATCCTCCGCTTTCTTT
D: TRBD1
V: TRBV11-2
size: NA
J: TRBJ1-1

CDR3: CSVDGSWGQNTEAFF
DNA: TGCAGCGTTGACGGGTCTTGGGGACAGAACACTGAAGCTTTCTTT
D: NA
V: TRBV29-1
size: NA
J: TRBJ1-1

CDR3: CASSPSRQETQYF
DNA: TGTGCCAGCTCACCATCTAGACAAGAGACCCAGTACTTC
D: NA
V: TRBV18
size: NA
J: TRBJ2-5

CDR3: CASRPHPQPKETQYF
DNA: TGTGCAAGTCGCCCCCACCCCCAACCGAAAGAGACCCAGTACTTC
D: NA
V: TRBV12-2
size: few
J: TRBJ2-5

CDR3: CASSSADTYEQYF
DNA: TGTGCCAGCAGTTCGGCGGATACCTACGAGCAGTACTTC
D: NA
V: TRBV27
size: NA
J: TRBJ2-7

CDR3: CASSSTGERGYTF
DNA: TGTGCCAGCAGTTCGACAGGGGAACGTGGCTACACCTTC
D: TRBD1
V: TRBV28
size: NA
J: TRBJ1-2

CDR3: CASSPLAGANNEQFF
DNA: TGCGCCAGCAGTCCCCTAGCGGGTGCCAACAATGAGCAGTTCTTC
D: TRBD2
V: TRBV5-1
size: NA
J: TRBJ2-1

CDR3: CAISDTQETQYF
DNA: TGTGCCATCAGTGATACCCAAGAGACCCAGTACTTC
D: NA
V: TRBV10-3
size: NA
J: TRBJ2-5

CDR3: CASSPPQGANTGELFF
DNA: TGTGCCAGCTCACCACCGCAGGGGGCGAACACCGGGGAGCTGTTTTTT
D: TRBD1
V: TRBV18
size: NA
J: TRBJ2-2

CDR3: CASSEVTAYGYTF
DNA: TGTGCCAGCAGTGAAGTAACGGCCTATGGCTACACCTTC
D: NA
V: TRBV6-1
size: once
J: TRBJ1-2

CDR3: CASQLQESSGNTIYF
DNA: TGTGCCAGCCAGCTCCAGGAAAGCTCTGGAAACACCATATATTTT
D: NA
V: TRBV7-9
size: once
J: TRBJ1-3

CDR3: CAKEQGMNTEAFF
DNA: TGTGCCAAAGAACAGGGGATGAACACTGAAGCTTTCTTT
D: TRBD1
V: TRBV27
size: NA
J: TRBJ1-1

CDR3: CASSGVRAGNTEAFF
DNA: TGTGCCAGCAGTGGAGTAAGGGCAGGGAACACTGAAGCTTTCTTT
D: NA
V: TRBV2
size: NA
J: TRBJ1-1

CDR3: CASSVGASDYEQYF
DNA: TGTGCCAGCAGCGTAGGGGCTAGCGACTACGAGCAGTACTTC
D: NA
V: TRBV9
size: NA
J: TRBJ2-7

CDR3: CASKLRGPTGELFF
DNA: TGTGCCAGCAAGTTACGGGGCCCCACCGGGGAGCTGTTTTTT
D: NA
V: TRBV27
size: NA
J: TRBJ2-2

CDR3: CASGLVWAANTGELFF
DNA: TGTGCTAGTGGTTTGGTATGGGCTGCGAACACCGGGGAGCTGTTTTTT
D: NA
V: TRBV12-5
size: NA
J: TRBJ2-2

CDR3: CASSLDSASYEQYF
DNA: TGCGCCAGCAGCTTGGACAGTGCCTCCTACGAGCAGTACTTC
D: NA
V: TRBV5-1
size: NA
J: TRBJ2-7

CDR3: CASSLSRGQLFF
DNA: TGTGCCAGCAGCTTAAGCCGAGGGCAACTGTTTTTT
D: NA
V: TRBV11-2
size: few
J: TRBJ1-4

CDR3: CASSPAREEAFF
DNA: TGTGCCAGCAGCCCCGCGCGGGAAGAAGCTTTCTTT
D: NA
V: TRBV11-1
size: NA
J: TRBJ1-1

CDR3: CSLTGVQPQHF
DNA: TGCAGCTTGACAGGGGTTCAGCCCCAGCATTTT
D: TRBD1
V: TRBV20-1
size: NA
J: TRBJ1-5

CDR3: CASSFPGTSLLNTGELFF
DNA: TGTGCCAGCAGCTTTCCCGGGACTAGCCTTTTGAACACCGGGGAGCTGTTTTTT
D: TRBD2
V: TRBV2
size: NA
J: TRBJ2-2